Presented here are 26 T cell receptor beta chains from one specimen sequenced in a study of CD8+ T cells in alopecia areata. Extraction of RNA preceded its reverse transcription into cDNA, which served as the sequencing template. Clones were sequenced by immunoSEQ multiplex PCR, and TCRdb holds only the in-frame ones, with some missing. The data show around 190,000 clones, 60% seen once. Treatment denoted: oral pan-JAK inhibitor, 5-10 mg twice daily. The sample was CD4+ T cells sorted from blood, taken at week 4, from a patient treated with tofacitinib. These receptors were taken from a human donor with alopecia areata.

V usage is TRBV27 and J usage is TRBJ1-2; TRBD1 is a possible D gene (5 bases). The CDR3 consists of 20 residues. V was cut by 0 bases and J by 3 bases, with 26 bases left in between. Germline CDR1 MNHEY, CDR2 SMNVEV (reference sequence). Here the CDR3 reads CASSLSRFWGGVVSHYGYTF. CDR3 sequence (DNA): TGTGCCAGCAGTTTATCGCGTTTCTGGGGGGGGGTTGTTTCGCACTATGGCTACACCTTC.

This clone has only a few counts. The V and J genes are TRBV29-1 and TRBJ2-2, with 9 bases that match TRBD2. This CDR3 has 14 amino acids. Germline-derived CDR1 and CDR2 are SQVTM and ANQGSEA. V shed 6 bases and J 1 base; nucleotides not matched to a gene: 3. Written as DNA, the CDR3 is TGCAGCGTATCTAGCGGGATGAACACCGGGGAGCTGTTTTTT. Translation: CSVSSGMNTGELFF.

The chain recombines TRBV5-1 with TRBJ2-1, with D uncertain. Trimming shortened V by 3 bases and J by 0 bases, and 10 bases separated the two germline ends. Germline V lookup: CDR1 SGHRS, CDR2 YFSETQ. The CDR3 runs to 15 residues. The CDR3 sequence: CASSSAPSSYNEQFF. The CDR3 nucleotides read TGCGCCAGCAGCTCGGCGCCGAGCTCCTACAATGAGCAGTTCTTC.

The rearrangement uses TRBV4-2 and TRBJ2-7, with a tentative D call TRBD2 (6 bases). This CDR3 spans 16 amino acids. Germline V gene lookup returns CDR1 LGHNA and CDR2 YNFKEQ. The ends were cut back, 1 base at V and 2 bases at J, with 15 bases in the middle. CDR3 coding DNA: TGTGCCAGCAGCCAAGGGGGGGAGGCCCTCCCCTACGAGCAGTACTTC. Amino acids: CASSQGGEALPYEQYF.

The chain employs TRBV7-9 and TRBJ2-1; TRBD2 is a possible D gene (5 bases). CDR1 SEHNR and CDR2 FQNEAQ come from the germline V gene (reference sequence). The CDR3 length is 13 residues. The V and J ends lost 5 bases and 5 bases respectively, with 10 bases between them. DNA for the CDR3: TGTGCCAGCAGCCCCGGGGTTCACAATGAGCAGTTCTTC. Translation: CASSPGVHNEQFF.

The rearrangement uses TRBV5-6 and TRBJ1-5; 7 bases are shared with TRBD1. The J segment lost 1 base and the V segment lost 4 bases, leaving 2 bases of the junction unmatched. This CDR3 spans 14 amino acids. Germline V gives CDR1 SGHDT, CDR2 YYEEEE. CDR3 coding DNA: TGTGCCAGCAGCCCCAGGGGGAGCAATCAGCCCCAGCATTTT. This gives the protein CASSPRGSNQPQHF.

This clone came up once. The J gene is TRBJ1-2, the V gene TRBV9; the D is unclear. CDR1 is SGDLS, CDR2 YYNGEE, per germline. Trimming took 3 bases from V and 8 from J, leaving 8 bases between them. This CDR3 spans 11 amino acids. CDR3 protein: CASSAPRGYTF. DNA of the CDR3: TGTGCCAGCAGCGCCCCCCGGGGCTACACCTTC.

The chain recombines TRBV29-1 with TRBJ1-1, with 11 bases identical to TRBD1. This CDR3 is built from 16 residues. From germline, CDR1 is SQVTM and CDR2 ANQGSEA. With 3 bases clipped from V and 1 base from J, the junction kept 7 bases outside the gene matches. The CDR3 is CSVDIGTGGSNTEAFF. CDR3 nucleotides: TGCAGCGTTGATATCGGGACAGGGGGGTCGAACACTGAAGCTTTCTTT.

A few counts support this clone. CDR3 coding DNA: TGTGCCTGGAGCCTCCGGGACTTCGGGAGCATTCAGTACTTC. Amino acid sequence: CAWSLRDFGSIQYF. The chain joins TRBV30 to TRBJ2-4; tentative D call: TRBD2 (6 bases). CDR3 length: 14 residues. V was cut by 3 bases and J by 9 bases, with 18 bases left in between. Germline V gene data show CDR1 as GTSNPN and CDR2 as SVGIG (reference sequence).

This clone was picked up a small number of times. The chain recombines TRBV5-1 with TRBJ2-7; D unclear. Trimming cost V 5 bases and J 3 bases, with 12 bases left between them. CDR1 SGHRS and CDR2 YFSETQ come from the germline V gene. The CDR3 is 13 amino acids. The CDR3 spells CASRADPGYEQYF. Here the CDR3 DNA reads TGCGCCAGCAGGGCGGACCCCGGCTACGAGCAGTACTTC.

The V gene is TRBV29-1, the J gene TRBJ2-5, with D perhaps being TRBD1 or TRBD2 (5 bases each). This CDR3 has 17 amino acids. V was clipped by 6 bases and J by 0 bases, with 23 bases between them. CDR1 SQVTM and CDR2 ANQGSEA come from the germline V gene. The chain's CDR3 is CSVSGQLRPPYQETQYF. For the CDR3, the DNA is TGCAGCGTGTCGGGGCAACTTCGACCTCCTTACCAAGAGACCCAGTACTTC.

The V and J genes are TRBV30 and TRBJ1-1; D call uncertain. Trimming stripped 0 bases from V and 11 bases from J, with 16 bases between. The CDR3 consists of 13 residues. Looked up from germline, CDR1 is GTSNPN and CDR2 is SVGIG (reference sequence). The CDR3 sequence is CAWSVRAGLVAFF. The CDR3 DNA reads TGTGCCTGGAGTGTACGAGCGGGGTTGGTGGCTTTCTTT.

This chain uses TRBV7-2 with TRBJ2-1, with TRBD2 identical over 11 bases. The CDR3 is made up of 15 amino acids. Germline V gene data show CDR1 as SGHTA and CDR2 as FQGNSA. V gave up 3 bases and J gave up 10 bases; unmatched junction bases: 8. CDR3 coding DNA: TGTGCCAGCAGCTTCACTAGCGGGAGAGGAAGGGAGCAGTTCTTC. This sequence encodes CASSFTSGRGREQFF.

This chain joins TRBV9 and TRBJ2-7, with D tentatively TRBD1 (5 bases). CDR1 and CDR2 from the germline V gene are SGDLS and YYNGEE. Trimming shortened V by 0 bases and J by 6 bases, and 19 bases separated the two germline ends. This CDR3 region has 16 residues. The CDR3 protein is CASSVAPGQGRAEQYF. CDR3 in DNA: TGTGCCAGCAGCGTAGCGCCTGGCCAGGGTCGGGCCGAGCAGTACTTC.

This chain connects TRBV5-1 to TRBJ1-1, with 9 bases aligning to TRBD1. Germline V gives CDR1 SGHRS, CDR2 YFSETQ. The trim removed 0 bases at V and 1 base at J, leaving 4 bases unmatched. CDR3 length: 16 residues. CDR3 protein: CASSLGRTGANTEAFF. The CDR3 coding sequence is TGCGCCAGCAGCTTGGGTCGGACAGGGGCGAACACTGAAGCTTTCTTT. Using reference TRBV5-1 and TRBJ1-1 for the parts outside the CDR3, the full variable domain is KAGVTQTPRYLIKTRGQQVTLSCSPISGHRSVSWYQQTPGQGLQFLFEYFSETQRNKGNFPGRFSGRQFSNSRSEMNVSTLELGDSALYLCASSLGRTGANTEAFFGQGTRLTVV.

The chain joins TRBV7-6 to TRBJ2-3; D is possibly TRBD1 (5 bases). The CDR3 runs 14 residues. Germline V gene data show CDR1 as SGHVS and CDR2 as FNYEAQ. V lost 7 bases to trimming and J lost 4 bases, with 15 bases between them. CDR3 amino acids: CASIMDAGSDTQYF. Written as DNA, the CDR3 is TGTGCCAGCATCATGGACGCAGGGTCAGATACGCAGTATTTT.

The chain has TRBV5-4 and TRBJ1-1, with TRBD1 matching over 9 bases. V lost 4 bases, J lost 4 bases, and 8 bases stayed unmatched. Germline CDR1 is SGHNT and CDR2 is YYREEE (reference sequence). The CDR3 spans 15 residues. This CDR3 is CASSPTGGLSTEAFF. The CDR3 DNA reads as TGTGCCAGCAGCCCAACAGGGGGCTTATCCACTGAAGCTTTCTTT.

The chain employs TRBV11-2 and TRBJ2-5, with 7 bases lining up with TRBD2. After removal of 0 bases from V and 7 bases from J, the junction contained 8 bases not matched to a gene. Germline V gene data show CDR1 as SGHAT and CDR2 as FQNNGV. The CDR3 contains 15 residues. This chain's CDR3 is CASSLDGTTGGTQYF. The CDR3 DNA sequence: TGTGCCAGCAGCTTAGATGGGACTACGGGGGGGACCCAGTACTTC.

This clone turned up a few times. This chain links TRBV7-2 with TRBJ2-7; D is unresolved. V shed 1 base and J shed 2 bases, with 9 bases lying between them. The length of the CDR3 is 14 residues. Germline CDR1 is SGHTA and CDR2 is FQGNSA. CDR3 loop: CASSLGTQPYEQYF. For the CDR3, the DNA is TGTGCCAGCAGCTTAGGAACCCAACCCTACGAGCAGTACTTC.

The genes are TRBV29-1 and TRBJ2-7; 7 bases are shared with TRBD2. The J segment lost 2 bases and the V segment lost 4 bases, leaving 11 bases of the junction unmatched. This CDR3 has 15 residues. Germline-derived CDR1 and CDR2 are SQVTM and ANQGSEA. CDR3 residues: CSVGDSGPPPYEQYF. The CDR3 coding sequence is TGCAGCGTTGGGGATAGCGGGCCACCGCCCTACGAGCAGTACTTC.

The sample holds a few counts of this clone. V gene TRBV6-5 combines with J gene TRBJ2-1; 7 bases line up with TRBD2. Trimming took 4 bases from V and 0 from J; bases not matched to a gene: 6. CDR3 size: 16 residues. Germline V gene lookup returns CDR1 MNHEY and CDR2 SVGAGI. In DNA form, the CDR3 reads TGTGCCAGCAGTTTCCTAAGCGGGGCCTCCTACAATGAGCAGTTCTTC. Its protein is CASSFLSGASYNEQFF.

V usage is TRBV29-1 and J usage is TRBJ2-2, with D perhaps assigned TRBD1 or TRBD2 (5 bases each). The CDR3 length is 14 residues. Germline V gene lookup returns CDR1 SQVTM and CDR2 ANQGSEA. V gave up 6 bases and J gave up 3 bases, with 14 bases separating them. The CDR3 region is CSVSGQGYTGELFF. CDR3 coding DNA: TGCAGCGTCTCGGGGCAGGGTTACACCGGGGAGCTGTTTTTT.

The J gene is TRBJ2-5, the V gene TRBV29-1, with 8 nucleotides matching TRBD2. The trim removed 7 bases at V and 1 base at J, leaving 5 bases unmatched. The germline V gene encodes CDR1 SQVTM and CDR2 ANQGSEA. The CDR3 consists of 13 residues. CDR3 residues: CSAPGRGQETQYF. The CDR3 DNA reads as TGCAGCGCCCCCGGGAGGGGCCAAGAGACCCAGTACTTC.

The chain employs TRBV7-2 and TRBJ2-6, with D possibly TRBD2 on 6 matching bases. The V end was cut by 5 bases, the J end by 1 base, with 12 bases between. The CDR3 is 16 amino acids. Germline V CDR1 and CDR2: SGHTA, FQGNSA. The CDR3 DNA reads TGTGCCAGCAGCCTCCCACGGGGGTCTGGGGCCAACGTCCTGACTTTC. This sequence encodes CASSLPRGSGANVLTF.

This rearrangement joins TRBV7-9 to TRBJ1-2; TRBD1 matches at 7 bases. V was clipped by 0 bases and J by 6 bases; unmatched bases: 1. Germline V CDR1 and CDR2: SEHNR, FQNEAQ (reference sequence). The CDR3 is 13 residues long. The CDR3 nucleotides are TGTGCCAGCAGCTTAGCAGGGGGCCATGGCTACACCTTC. Its protein is CASSLAGGHGYTF.

V is TRBV5-6 and J is TRBJ2-3, with D unclear. CDR1 and CDR2 (germline): SGHDT, YYEEEE. The CDR3 spans 16 residues. The germline V and J ends were trimmed by 6 bases and 2 bases, with 19 bases remaining between them. The CDR3 reads CASTPPGAAATDTQYF. CDR3 bases: TGTGCCAGCACCCCCCCGGGCGCGGCCGCCACAGATACGCAGTATTTT. Based on the CDR3 plus reference TRBV5-6 and TRBJ2-3, the full variable domain is DAGVTQSPTHLIKTRGQQVTLRCSPKSGHDTVSWYQQALGQGPQFIFQYYEEEERQRGNFPDRFSGHQFPNYSSELNVNALLLGDSALYLCASTPPGAAATDTQYFGPGTRLTVL.